This entry lists 6 T cell receptor beta chains sequenced from one sample in a study of blood T cell repertoires in COVID-19. Clones were read by immunoSEQ multiplex PCR, and TCRdb kept only the in-frame ones, dropping some. The profile shows 150,000 or so clones, 77% of them singletons. Specimen: peripheral blood. All receptors come from a woman aged 45-60 years with active or convalescent COVID-19.

The chain carries TRBV11-3 and TRBJ2-1; 11 bases agree with TRBD2. The CDR3 consists of 14 residues. Germline V CDR1 and CDR2: SGHNT, YENEEA. Germline trimming cut 3 bases from V and 9 bases from J; bases unmatched to any gene: 4. The CDR3 bases are TGTGCCAGCAGCTTCTTAGCGGGAGGGGGTGAGCAGTTCTTC. Translated, it gives CASSFLAGGGEQFF.

The V gene is TRBV4-1, the J gene TRBJ1-5; no firm D call. V was trimmed by 0 bases and J by 2 bases, leaving 17 bases between them. The CDR3 is 18 amino acids. The V gene's germline CDR1 is MGHRA and CDR2 YSYEKL. CDR3 amino acids: CASSQEVPWGAGNQPQHF. The CDR3 nucleotides are TGCGCCAGCAGCCAAGAGGTACCTTGGGGAGCGGGCAATCAGCCCCAGCATTTT.

The chain joins TRBV7-3 to TRBJ1-2; weak D call: TRBD1 (5 bases). The ends were cut back, 5 bases at V and 1 base at J, with 17 bases in the middle. This CDR3 region has 16 residues. Germline CDR1 is SGHTA and CDR2 is FQGTGA. The CDR3 DNA follows: TGTGCCAGCAGCCAACAACCGACAGCACTTAACTATGGCTACACCTTC. As protein: CASSQQPTALNYGYTF.

The gene calls are TRBV11-2 and TRBJ2-1, with a tentative D call TRBD1 (5 bases). The V end lost 5 bases, the J end lost 9 bases, and 11 bases lay between the germline ends. There are 12 residues in the CDR3. The germline CDR1 and CDR2 sequences are SGHAT and FQNNGV. CDR3 protein: CASSDQGFEQFF. CDR3 bases: TGTGCCAGCAGCGATCAGGGTTTTGAGCAGTTCTTC.

The rearrangement uses TRBV28 and TRBJ2-7, with 9 bases identical to TRBD1. This CDR3 comprises 15 residues. J was trimmed by 3 bases and V by 7 bases; bases with no gene match: 10. Germline lookup yields CDR1 MDHEN and CDR2 SYDVKM. CDR3 sequence reads: CASTEGGTGRYEQYF. The CDR3 DNA follows: TGTGCCAGCACCGAAGGTGGGACAGGGCGCTACGAGCAGTACTTC.

The chain has TRBV4-2 and TRBJ2-2, with 11 bases identical to TRBD2. CDR1 is LGHNA, CDR2 YNFKEQ, per germline. The CDR3 consists of 20 residues. V shed 0 bases and J 4 bases; nucleotides not matched to a gene: 13. CDR3 residues: CASSQDVRLAGGRGTGELFF. CDR3 DNA: TGTGCCAGCAGCCAAGATGTCCGGCTAGCGGGAGGCCGGGGCACCGGGGAGCTGTTTTTT.